This T cell receptor beta chain was identified in a study of blood T cell repertoires in COVID-19. Turning to the study itself: Donors in the United States, Italy and Spain gave samples during acute or convalescent COVID-19. PBMCs, B-cell-depleted T cells, or T cells were the source of the cDNA or gDNA that made up the material.

CDR1 is MNHEY and CDR2 is SVGAGI in the germline V gene. The CDR3 runs 13 residues. Trimming took off 6 bases at V and 3 bases at J, with 10 bases between the two ends. Authors' processing steps: For nucleated cells, counts were estimated from reference gene primer amplification. Profiling relied on immunoSEQ multiplex PCR, and the TCRdb table lists in-frame clones only, not all of them. V, J and clone size reflect that table, while D and trimming were determined from the DNA. The sample gives about 60,000 clones, 60% to 85% of which show up once; about a fifth is in the top ten. Patients at the Seattle site were enrolled during active infection and followed longitudinally.

The gene calls are TRBV6-5 and TRBJ2-3, with D possibly being TRBD1 (5 bases). This receptor was obtained from a man between 25 and 39 years old with COVID-19, enrolled during active disease. Material: peripheral blood. CDR3 nucleotides: TGTGCCAGCAGCAGGGTGGAGACAGATACGCAGTATTTT. Encoded protein: CASSRVETDTQYF.